Listed below are T cell receptor beta chains from one sample, sequenced in a study of blood T cell repertoires in COVID-19. This table comes from immunoSEQ multiplex PCR, and its TCRdb copy is limited to in-frame clones, with some not included. Here the sample spans under 250,000 clones, roughly 80% being singletons. Sequenced material: peripheral blood. These receptors were collected from a woman between 55 and 75 years old with acute or convalescent COVID-19. The CDR3 runs from the conserved cysteine through the conserved F or W. The order of the fields is J gene, clone size, V gene, D gene, CDR3 protein, CDR3 DNA. D genes are given only for firm matches. Clone size is shown for a subset of rows, as once, few, many or a class of expanded clone.

J: TRBJ2-7
size: once
V: TRBV7-2
D: TRBD2
CDR3: CASSTPGLAGGPSSYEQYF
DNA: TGTGCCAGCAGCACCCCGGGACTAGCGGGAGGACCTAGCTCCTACGAGCAGTACTTC

J: TRBJ1-2
size: few
V: TRBV30
D: .
CDR3: CAWSVGAGPYGYTF
DNA: TGTGCCTGGAGTGTGGGGGCAGGGCCGTATGGCTACACCTTC

J: TRBJ1-1
size: .
V: TRBV4-1
D: TRBD1
CDR3: CASSQEFGTVLELAFF
DNA: TGCGCCAGCAGCCAAGAGTTCGGGACAGTTCTAGAATTAGCTTTCTTT

J: TRBJ1-1
size: .
V: TRBV18
D: .
CDR3: CASSTGTPNTEAFF
DNA: TGTGCCAGCTCCACCGGGACACCGAACACTGAAGCTTTCTTT

J: TRBJ2-5
size: .
V: TRBV9
D: .
CDR3: CASSAATREQETQYF
DNA: TGTGCCAGCAGCGCGGCGACTAGAGAACAAGAGACCCAGTACTTC

J: TRBJ1-6
size: .
V: TRBV7-2
D: TRBD1
CDR3: CASSSGQRNSPLHF
DNA: TGTGCCAGCAGCTCGGGACAGCGGAATTCACCCCTCCACTTT

J: TRBJ2-3
size: few
V: TRBV7-2
D: TRBD2
CDR3: CASSLDGAGGTDTQYF
DNA: TGTGCCAGCAGCTTAGATGGAGCGGGGGGCACAGATACGCAGTATTTT

J: TRBJ2-7
size: .
V: TRBV2
D: TRBD1
CDR3: CASSWDSSSYEQYF
DNA: TGTGCCAGCAGTTGGGACAGTAGCTCCTACGAGCAGTACTTC

J: TRBJ1-6
size: .
V: TRBV7-9
D: .
CDR3: CASSLPRLSALHF
DNA: TGTGCCAGCAGCTTACCCAGACTCTCCGCCCTCCACTTT

J: TRBJ1-2
size: .
V: TRBV2
D: .
CDR3: CASRGDGYGYTF
DNA: TGTGCCAGCCGGGGTGATGGGTATGGCTACACCTTC

J: TRBJ1-5
size: .
V: TRBV29-1
D: TRBD1
CDR3: CSVGTGVGQPQHF
DNA: TGCAGCGTGGGGACAGGGGTCGGGCAGCCCCAGCATTTT

J: TRBJ1-2
size: .
V: TRBV3-1/TRBV3-2
D: TRBD1
CDR3: CASSQIAGTGKYGYTF
DNA: TGTGCCAGCAGCCAAATAGCCGGGACAGGGAAGTATGGCTACACCTTC

J: TRBJ2-3
size: .
V: TRBV28
D: .
CDR3: CASSGLTAGVLADTQYF
DNA: TGTGCCAGCAGTGGCCTAACCGCCGGGGTATTGGCAGATACGCAGTATTTT

J: TRBJ1-6
size: .
V: TRBV7-2
D: .
CDR3: CASSYREFSPLHF
DNA: TGTGCCAGCAGCTATCGGGAATTCTCACCCCTCCACTTT

J: TRBJ1-2
size: .
V: TRBV9
D: .
CDR3: CASSVSGTRYGYTF
DNA: TGTGCCAGCAGCGTTTCCGGGACAAGATATGGCTACACCTTC

J: TRBJ1-2
size: .
V: TRBV5-1
D: TRBD1
CDR3: CASSYWSGGSGGYTF
DNA: TGCGCCAGCAGCTATTGGTCAGGGGGCAGCGGTGGCTACACCTTC

J: TRBJ1-2
size: .
V: TRBV30
D: .
CDR3: CAWSGNRANYGYTF
DNA: TGTGCCTGGAGTGGTAACAGAGCTAACTATGGCTACACCTTC

J: TRBJ2-1
size: .
V: TRBV30
D: TRBD2
CDR3: CAWSSGLAGDNEQFF
DNA: TGTGCCTGGAGCTCTGGACTAGCGGGGGACAATGAGCAGTTCTTC

J: TRBJ1-2
size: .
V: TRBV6-5
D: .
CDR3: CASSRSWGDYGYTF
DNA: TGTGCCAGCAGCCGATCCTGGGGGGACTATGGCTACACCTTC

J: TRBJ2-3
size: once
V: TRBV5-1
D: .
CDR3: CASSFGGSTDTQYF
DNA: TGCGCCAGCAGCTTCGGGGGTAGCACAGATACGCAGTATTTT

J: TRBJ1-2
size: .
V: TRBV5-8
D: TRBD1
CDR3: CASSADRAYGYTF
DNA: TGTGCCAGCAGCGCGGACAGGGCGTATGGCTACACCTTC

J: TRBJ2-5
size: .
V: TRBV7-9
D: .
CDR3: CASSLQGETQYF
DNA: TGTGCCAGCAGCCTACAGGGAGAGACCCAGTACTTC

J: TRBJ1-2
size: many
V: TRBV7-2
D: TRBD1
CDR3: CASSLLQGAYGYTF
DNA: TGTGCCAGCAGCTTATTACAGGGGGCCTATGGCTACACCTTC

J: TRBJ2-1
size: once
V: TRBV27
D: .
CDR3: CASRSASGTKQFF
DNA: TGTGCCAGCAGAAGCGCGTCTGGGACAAAGCAGTTCTTC

J: TRBJ2-7
size: .
V: TRBV5-1
D: TRBD2
CDR3: CASRISTSGATYEQYF
DNA: TGCGCCAGCAGGATATCAACTAGCGGGGCTACCTACGAGCAGTACTTC

J: TRBJ2-3
size: once
V: TRBV3-1/TRBV3-2
D: TRBD2
CDR3: CASSLDLAGGTDTQYF
DNA: TGTGCCAGCAGCCTCGATCTAGCGGGGGGAACAGATACGCAGTATTTT

J: TRBJ1-3
size: .
V: TRBV5-1
D: .
CDR3: CASSFGGFGNTIYF
DNA: TGCGCCAGCAGCTTCGGGGGGTTCGGAAACACCATATATTTT

J: TRBJ1-1
size: .
V: TRBV5-6
D: .
CDR3: CASSLFFPRDTGTEAFF
DNA: TGTGCCAGCAGCTTGTTTTTCCCTCGGGACACAGGAACTGAAGCTTTCTTT

J: TRBJ1-1
size: .
V: TRBV5-1
D: TRBD1
CDR3: CASSLQGSTEAFF
DNA: TGCGCCAGCAGCTTACAGGGGAGCACTGAAGCTTTCTTT

J: TRBJ1-6
size: .
V: TRBV19
D: .
CDR3: CASSTGAGASSYNSPLHF
DNA: TGTGCCAGTAGTACCGGTGCAGGGGCCAGCTCCTATAATTCACCCCTCCACTTT

J: TRBJ1-2
size: .
V: TRBV12-3/TRBV12-4
D: .
CDR3: CASSLRRNYGYTF
DNA: TGTGCCAGCAGTTTAAGGAGAAACTATGGCTACACCTTC

J: TRBJ1-6
size: .
V: TRBV27
D: .
CDR3: CASSLALDRKSPLHF
DNA: TGTGCCAGCAGTTTAGCCCTCGACAGAAAATCACCCCTCCACTTT

J: TRBJ1-4
size: .
V: TRBV24-1
D: TRBD1
CDR3: CATSDPDRESLF
DNA: TGTGCCACCAGTGACCCGGACAGGGAATCGCTTTTT

J: TRBJ1-3
size: .
V: TRBV4-2
D: .
CDR3: CASSQDSARNTIYF
DNA: TGTGCCAGCAGCCAGGACAGTGCGAGAAACACCATATATTTT

J: TRBJ1-2
size: .
V: TRBV6-1
D: TRBD1
CDR3: CASSKGQGNGYTF
DNA: TGTGCCAGCAGTAAGGGACAGGGCAATGGCTACACCTTC

J: TRBJ1-1
size: .
V: TRBV2
D: .
CDR3: CASSFMNTEAFF
DNA: TGTGCCAGCAGTTTTATGAACACTGAAGCTTTCTTT

J: TRBJ2-1
size: .
V: TRBV28
D: TRBD2
CDR3: CASSSRLAGGQNEQFF
DNA: TGTGCCAGCAGTTCTCGACTAGCGGGGGGGCAAAATGAGCAGTTCTTC

J: TRBJ1-1
size: .
V: TRBV12-3/TRBV12-4
D: TRBD1
CDR3: CASGRGPEAFF
DNA: TGTGCCAGCGGCAGGGGGCCTGAAGCTTTCTTT

J: TRBJ2-7
size: few
V: TRBV28
D: .
CDR3: CASSSLGWGSYEQYF
DNA: TGTGCCAGCAGTTCGTTGGGGTGGGGCTCGTACGAGCAGTACTTC

J: TRBJ2-1
size: once
V: TRBV10-3
D: .
CDR3: CAISEDASSYNEQFF
DNA: TGTGCCATCAGTGAGGATGCCAGCTCCTACAATGAGCAGTTCTTC

J: TRBJ1-5
size: .
V: TRBV19
D: TRBD1
CDR3: CASSRTGTEYQPQHF
DNA: TGTGCCAGTAGTCGCACCGGGACAGAGTATCAGCCCCAGCATTTT

J: TRBJ2-6
size: .
V: TRBV14
D: .
CDR3: CASSQVFQGPGANVLTF
DNA: TGTGCCAGCAGCCAAGTATTTCAGGGGCCTGGGGCCAACGTCCTGACTTTC

J: TRBJ2-7
size: .
V: TRBV6-5
D: .
CDR3: CASSPLTAYEQYF
DNA: TGTGCCAGCAGTCCACTGACAGCCTACGAGCAGTACTTC

J: TRBJ2-2
size: once
V: TRBV7-8
D: TRBD1
CDR3: CASSLYGTATGELFF
DNA: TGTGCCAGCAGCTTATATGGGACAGCAACCGGGGAGCTGTTTTTT

J: TRBJ1-1
size: .
V: TRBV2
D: .
CDR3: CASSEAKAFF
DNA: TGTGCCAGCAGTGAAGCCAAAGCTTTCTTT

J: TRBJ1-1
size: .
V: TRBV28
D: .
CDR3: CATRETGNTEAFF
DNA: TGTGCAACGCGGGAAACGGGTAACACTGAAGCTTTCTTT

J: TRBJ2-7
size: once
V: TRBV14
D: .
CDR3: CASSSYRAEQYF
DNA: TGTGCCAGCAGCTCTTACAGGGCCGAGCAGTACTTC

J: TRBJ2-3
size: .
V: TRBV7-8
D: .
CDR3: CASSLGRGRPDTQYF
DNA: TGTGCCAGCAGCTTAGGGCGGGGTCGGCCAGATACGCAGTATTTT

J: TRBJ2-2
size: .
V: TRBV7-2
D: .
CDR3: CASSFQGQTGELFF
DNA: TGTGCCAGCAGCTTCCAGGGGCAAACCGGGGAGCTGTTTTTT

J: TRBJ1-5
size: .
V: TRBV30
D: .
CDR3: CAWSVTGLRNQPQHF
DNA: TGTGCCTGGAGTGTAACGGGGTTACGAAATCAGCCCCAGCATTTT

J: TRBJ2-3
size: .
V: TRBV20-1
D: TRBD2
CDR3: CSASGLAPDTQYF
DNA: TGCAGTGCTAGTGGACTAGCCCCAGATACGCAGTATTTT

J: TRBJ2-3
size: .
V: TRBV4-1
D: .
CDR3: CASSQGTFPRTDTQYF
DNA: TGCGCCAGCAGCCAAGGGACTTTCCCCAGGACAGATACGCAGTATTTT

J: TRBJ1-2
size: .
V: TRBV5-5
D: .
CDR3: CASSLVVSHGYGYTF
DNA: TGTGCCAGCAGCTTGGTAGTGTCCCATGGCTATGGCTACACCTTC

J: TRBJ1-1
size: .
V: TRBV2
D: .
CDR3: CASSVLLGANTEAFF
DNA: TGTGCCAGCAGTGTGCTTTTGGGGGCGAACACTGAAGCTTTCTTT